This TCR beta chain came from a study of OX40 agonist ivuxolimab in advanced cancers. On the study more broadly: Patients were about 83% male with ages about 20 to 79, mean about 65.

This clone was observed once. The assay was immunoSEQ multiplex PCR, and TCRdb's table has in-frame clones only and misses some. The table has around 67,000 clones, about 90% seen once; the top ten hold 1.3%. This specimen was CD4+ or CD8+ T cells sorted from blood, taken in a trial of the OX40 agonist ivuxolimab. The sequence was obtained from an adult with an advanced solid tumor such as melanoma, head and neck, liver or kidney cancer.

The CDR3 region is CASSRGTDMNTEAFF. CDR3 DNA sequence: TGTGCCAGCAGCCGGGGGACAGACATGAACACTGAAGCTTTCTTT. This rearrangement joins TRBV5-4 to TRBJ1-1, with 7 bases that match TRBD1. Per germline, CDR1 SGHNT and CDR2 YYREEE (reference sequence). This CDR3 contains 15 residues. After removal of 4 bases from V and 0 bases from J, the junction contained 6 bases not matched to a gene. The variable domain in full, with the rest retrieved from reference TRBV5-4 and TRBJ1-1, is ETGVTQSPTHLIKTRGQQVTLRCSSQSGHNTVSWYQQALGQGPQFIFQYYREEENGRGNFPPRFSGLQFPNYSSELNVNALELDDSALYLCASSRGTDMNTEAFFGQGTRLTVV.